The 26 T cell receptor beta chains presented below share a single source sample, sequenced in a study of T-cell memory formation after mild COVID-19. Each CDR3 protein is one row after TCRdb ran MiXCR on the 5' RACE reads. The sample yields hundreds of thousands of distinct CDR3 sequences, 19% seen once. What was sequenced was PBMCs or a T cell subset sorted from them (not recorded which). The source of these receptors is a young man who had mild COVID-19 (a few samples of this study predate the infection). Cell type and time point are not known.

This sequence joins TRBV2 and TRBJ1-1; TRBD1 might be the D (5 bases). V lost 1 base, J lost 5 bases, and 11 bases lay in between. The CDR3 covers 14 residues. Germline V gene data show CDR1 as SNHLY and CDR2 as FYNNEI. The CDR3 sequence: CASSEGPGGTEAFF. CDR3 DNA sequence: TGTGCCAGCAGTGAAGGGCCGGGGGGGACTGAAGCTTTCTTT.

This clonotype was recorded many times. This chain uses TRBV5-1 with TRBJ1-6; no definite D call. V lost 0 bases and J 7 bases, leaving 5 bases between the germline ends. Germline lookup yields CDR1 SGHRS and CDR2 YFSETQ. The CDR3 runs 13 residues. CDR3 sequence (DNA): TGCGCCAGCAGCTTGGAGAGGAATTCACCCCTCCACTTT. Protein product: CASSLERNSPLHF.

This clonotype has a handful of counts. This chain uses TRBV5-1 with TRBJ1-1; 12 bases are a match to TRBD1. Germline trimming cut 4 bases from V and 5 bases from J; bases unmatched to any gene: 6. CDR1 SGHRS and CDR2 YFSETQ come from the germline V gene. The CDR3 consists of 15 residues. The CDR3 sequence is CASSPGQGARTEAFF. The CDR3 DNA sequence: TGCGCCAGCAGCCCGGGACAGGGGGCGAGGACTGAAGCTTTCTTT.

This clonotype was seen more than once but under ten times. V and J are TRBV29-1 and TRBJ2-1; 10 bases map to TRBD1. The junction had 12 bases not matched to a gene; V was cut back by 0 bases and J by 7 bases. Germline CDR1 is SQVTM and CDR2 is ANQGSEA. This CDR3 has 17 residues. CDR3 sequence (DNA): TGCAGCGTTGAAGATCCCCCCTCGGGACAGGGGCTGAATGAGCAGTTCTTC. Translating it yields CSVEDPPSGQGLNEQFF.

This clonotype was seen more than once but under ten times. This chain links TRBV7-9 with TRBJ2-1; a weak D match, TRBD2 (6 bases). There are 15 residues in the CDR3. Trimming left V 3 bases short and J 1 base short, with 10 bases between. From germline, CDR1 is SEHNR and CDR2 FQNEAQ (reference sequence). The CDR3 here is CASSFFGGSYNEQFF. Here the CDR3 DNA reads TGTGCCAGCAGCTTCTTTGGGGGGTCCTACAATGAGCAGTTCTTC.

A few counts support this clonotype. CDR3 nucleotide sequence: TGTGCCAGCAGTGACCCCCAGGGGTCAGCTTTCTTT. As protein: CASSDPQGSAFF. V is TRBV6-4 and J is TRBJ1-1, with D maybe TRBD1 (6 bases). V lost 2 bases and J 10 bases, leaving 11 bases between the germline ends. The CDR3 has 12 residues. CDR1 MRHNA and CDR2 SNTAGT come from the germline V gene.

This clonotype occurred many times. The rearrangement uses TRBV7-2 and TRBJ2-7; D is unresolved. Trimming took 5 bases from V and 0 from J, leaving 5 bases between them. The CDR3 is 12 residues long. Germline V gene lookup returns CDR1 SGHTA and CDR2 FQGNSA. CDR3: CASSTSSYEQYF. The DNA of the CDR3 is TGTGCCAGCAGCACGAGCTCCTACGAGCAGTACTTC.

This clonotype was seen repeatedly, ten times or more. The chain couples TRBV20-1 to TRBJ2-3, with D maybe TRBD2 (7 bases). Germline CDR1 is DFQATT and CDR2 is SNEGSKA (reference sequence). The ends were cut back, 6 bases at V and 1 base at J, with 20 bases in the middle. This CDR3 has 16 residues. CDR3 coding DNA: TGCAGTGCCGAAGCGAGGGGGGGCCACCGCACAGATACGCAGTATTTT. This encodes CSAEARGGHRTDTQYF.

The V and J genes are TRBV6-6 and TRBJ1-4, with TRBD1 identical over 7 bases. This CDR3 region has 14 residues. Germline V lookup: CDR1 MNHNY, CDR2 SVGAGI (reference sequence). J lost 4 bases, V lost 4 bases, and 3 bases had no gene match. CDR3 in DNA: TGTGCCAGCAGTTGGAACAGGGGTAATGAAAAACTGTTTTTT. This sequence encodes CASSWNRGNEKLFF.

This clonotype was detected many times. The CDR3 protein is CASSTQPTGASYEQYF. The CDR3 DNA sequence: TGTGCCAGCTCAACTCAACCAACCGGGGCCTCCTACGAGCAGTACTTC. The chain is built from TRBV18 and TRBJ2-7; the D call may be TRBD1 or TRBD2 (5 bases each). The V gene lost 5 bases and the J gene lost 0 bases, with 17 bases spanning the gap. The CDR3 length is 16 residues. Per germline, CDR1 KGHSH and CDR2 LQKENI.

This clonotype was detected ten times or more. This sequence joins TRBV29-1 and TRBJ1-1; a possible D gene is TRBD1 (6 bases). Per germline, CDR1 SQVTM and CDR2 ANQGSEA. V was shortened by 6 bases and J by 0 bases, with 11 bases between the two germline ends. The CDR3 runs to 13 residues. The CDR3 protein is CSVQGQLNTEAFF. CDR3 DNA sequence: TGCAGCGTCCAAGGACAGTTGAACACTGAAGCTTTCTTT.

The rearrangement uses TRBV4-2 and TRBJ1-1; tentatively, D is TRBD1 (5 bases). The germline gives CDR1 LGHNA, CDR2 YNFKEQ. The CDR3 is made up of 14 amino acids. V was shortened by 0 bases and J by 5 bases, with 10 bases between the two germline ends. DNA for the CDR3: TGTGCCAGCAGCCAAGATCTTGGGGGAACTGAAGCTTTCTTT. This gives the protein CASSQDLGGTEAFF.

Only a few counts were recorded for this clonotype. This chain links TRBV20-1 with TRBJ2-5, with D unresolved. The CDR3 length is 12 residues. The germline gives CDR1 DFQATT, CDR2 SNEGSKA (reference sequence). V was trimmed by 3 bases and J by 2 bases, leaving 7 bases between them. In DNA form, the CDR3 reads TGCAGTGCTAGCGCCTTACAAGAGACCCAGTACTTC. Its translation is CSASALQETQYF.

A few counts support this clonotype. J is TRBJ2-1 and V is TRBV20-1, with 11 bases that match TRBD2. This CDR3 has 16 residues. Germline CDR1 is DFQATT and CDR2 is SNEGSKA (reference sequence). The trim removed 0 bases at V and 7 bases at J, leaving 8 bases unmatched. CDR3 DNA sequence: TGCAGTGCTAGAGACCCTAGCGGGGGGCCGCTTAATGAGCAGTTCTTC. This codes for CSARDPSGGPLNEQFF.

This clonotype was detected only a few times. The V and J genes are TRBV6-5 and TRBJ2-7; 8 bases align to TRBD2. CDR3 length: 16 residues. CDR1 and CDR2 from the germline V gene are MNHEY and SVGAGI. V shed 6 bases, J shed 1 base, and the junction held 11 bases outside the gene matches. The CDR3: CASRASGGAPSYEQYV. The DNA of the CDR3 is TGTGCCAGCAGGGCTTCCGGGGGGGCACCATCCTACGAGCAGTACGTC.

The CDR3 protein is CASTSLDEQFF. CDR3 nucleotides: TGTGCCAGCACCTCCCTCGATGAGCAGTTCTTC. The V and J genes are TRBV7-9 and TRBJ2-1; D unresolved. This CDR3 spans 11 amino acids. The V gene lost 7 bases and the J gene lost 8 bases, with 9 bases spanning the gap. Germline V gene data show CDR1 as SEHNR and CDR2 as FQNEAQ (reference sequence).

The J gene is TRBJ2-1, the V gene TRBV7-9; D not resolved. CDR1 SEHNR and CDR2 FQNEAQ come from the germline V gene (reference sequence). V lost 7 bases, J lost 9 bases, and 10 bases lay in between. The CDR3 extends over 11 amino acids. The CDR3 is CASTSLTEQFF. CDR3 in DNA: TGTGCCAGCACCTCTCTCACTGAGCAGTTCTTC.

CDR3 in DNA: TGTGCCAGCAGCTCCCCATCCGTCGACCAAGAGACCCAGTACTTC. Its protein is CASSSPSVDQETQYF. The chain links TRBV7-6 to TRBJ2-5; D gene uncertain. The V gene lost 4 bases and the J gene lost 0 bases, with 12 bases spanning the gap. The CDR3 has 15 residues. Looked up from germline, CDR1 is SGHVS and CDR2 is FNYEAQ. Supplemented by reference TRBV7-6 and TRBJ2-5, the full variable domain reads GAGVSQSPRYKVTKRGQDVALRCDPISGHVSLYWYRQALGQGPEFLTYFNYEAQQDKSGLPNDRFSAERPEGSISTLTIQRTEQRDSAMYRCASSSPSVDQETQYFGPGTRLLVL.

This CDR3 is CAGGDTQYF. DNA for the CDR3: TGTGCCGGGGGGGATACGCAGTATTTT. This chain connects TRBV11-2 to TRBJ2-3; D is perhaps TRBD2 (6 bases). Trimming took off 11 bases at V and 6 bases at J, with 6 bases between the two ends. Germline loops: CDR1 SGHAT, CDR2 FQNNGV. The CDR3 loop spans 9 amino acids.

The V and J genes are TRBV6-5 and TRBJ2-2; no firm D call. The germline gives CDR1 MNHEY, CDR2 SVGAGI. The CDR3 is made up of 14 amino acids. Trimming stripped 1 base from V and 3 bases from J, with 6 bases between. The CDR3 protein is CASSYYPDTGELFF. Written as DNA, the CDR3 is TGTGCCAGCAGTTACTATCCCGACACCGGGGAGCTGTTTTTT.

The sample holds many counts of this clonotype. V gene TRBV11-2 combines with J gene TRBJ2-7, with 7 nucleotides matching TRBD1. The CDR3 extends over 12 amino acids. V gave up 4 bases and J gave up 3 bases; unmatched junction bases: 0. In germline, CDR1 is SGHAT, CDR2 FQNNGV. DNA for the CDR3: TGTGCCAGCAGCTGGGACAGCTACGAGCAGTACGTC. It codes for CASSWDSYEQYV.

This clonotype was found a few times. This sequence joins TRBV7-2 and TRBJ2-7; 9 positions agree with TRBD1. CDR1 and CDR2 from the germline V gene are SGHTA and FQGNSA. This CDR3 region has 14 residues. The V and J ends lost 5 bases and 2 bases, in that order; junction bases with no gene match: 4. CDR3 sequence reads: CASSTDRGPYEQYV. In DNA, the CDR3 is TGTGCCAGCAGCACGGACAGGGGACCCTACGAGCAGTACGTC.

The rearrangement uses TRBV6-1 and TRBJ1-1; D is perhaps TRBD1 (6 bases). The germline V gene has CDR1 MNHNS and CDR2 SASEGT. The CDR3 runs 15 residues. The V end was cut by 2 bases, the J end by 11 bases, with 21 bases between. CDR3 nucleotide sequence: TGTGCCAGCAGTGAAAATTACTTACAGGGCCGGAGGGCTTTCTTT. Translating it yields CASSENYLQGRRAFF.

This clonotype has only a few counts. The chain uses TRBV7-2 and TRBJ2-3; tentatively, D is TRBD2 (7 bases). This CDR3 region has 15 residues. The V gene lost 5 bases and the J gene lost 4 bases, with 16 bases spanning the gap. From germline, CDR1 is SGHTA and CDR2 FQGNSA. CDR3 DNA: TGTGCCAGCAGCACAGGAGGGGGGGTAGCAGATACGCAGTATTTT. Encoded protein: CASSTGGGVADTQYF.

The chain combines TRBV20-1 with TRBJ2-5; TRBD1 might be the D (5 bases). From germline, CDR1 is DFQATT and CDR2 SNEGSKA (reference sequence). CDR3 length equals 12 residues. V lost 6 bases to trimming and J lost 1 base, with 9 bases between them. CDR3 protein: CSAPTVQETQYF. In DNA form, the CDR3 reads TGCAGTGCGCCGACAGTCCAAGAGACCCAGTACTTC.

The chain couples TRBV7-3 to TRBJ2-5, with 11 bases fitting TRBD2. Losses at the gene ends were 5 bases for V and 2 bases for J; bases not matched to a gene: 7. CDR1 is SGHTA and CDR2 is FQGTGA in the germline V gene. The length of the CDR3 is 16 residues. This CDR3 is CASSLNSGGVQETQYF. The CDR3 coding sequence is TGTGCCAGCAGCCTTAATAGCGGGGGGGTACAAGAGACCCAGTACTTC.